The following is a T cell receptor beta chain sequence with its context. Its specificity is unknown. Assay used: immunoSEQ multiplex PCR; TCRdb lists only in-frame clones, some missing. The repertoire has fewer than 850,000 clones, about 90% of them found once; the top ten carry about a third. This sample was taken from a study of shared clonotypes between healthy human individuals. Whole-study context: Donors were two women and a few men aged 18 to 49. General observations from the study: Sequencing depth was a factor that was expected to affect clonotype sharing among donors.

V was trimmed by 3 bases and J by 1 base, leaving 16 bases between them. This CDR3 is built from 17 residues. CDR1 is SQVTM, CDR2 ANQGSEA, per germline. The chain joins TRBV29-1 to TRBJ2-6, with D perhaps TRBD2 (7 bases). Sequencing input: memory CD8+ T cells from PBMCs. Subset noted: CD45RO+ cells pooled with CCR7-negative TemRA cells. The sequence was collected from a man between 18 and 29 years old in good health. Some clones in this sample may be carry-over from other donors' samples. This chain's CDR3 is CSVEGGHRRSGANVLTF. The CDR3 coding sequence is TGCAGCGTTGAGGGGGGGCACCGACGGTCTGGGGCCAACGTCCTGACTTTC.